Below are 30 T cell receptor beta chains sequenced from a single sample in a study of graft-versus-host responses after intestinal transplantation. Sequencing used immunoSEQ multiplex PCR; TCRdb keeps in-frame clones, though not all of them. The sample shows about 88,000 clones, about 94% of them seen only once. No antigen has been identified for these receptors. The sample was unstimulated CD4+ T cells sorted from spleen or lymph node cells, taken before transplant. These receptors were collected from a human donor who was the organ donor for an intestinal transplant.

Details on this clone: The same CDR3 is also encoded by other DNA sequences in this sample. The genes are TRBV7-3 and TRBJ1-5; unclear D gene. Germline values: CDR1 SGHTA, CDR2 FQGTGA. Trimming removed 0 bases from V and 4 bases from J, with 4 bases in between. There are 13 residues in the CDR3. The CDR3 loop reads CASSLTRNQPQHF. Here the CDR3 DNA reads TGTGCCAGCAGCTTAACCCGGAATCAGCCCCAGCATTTT.

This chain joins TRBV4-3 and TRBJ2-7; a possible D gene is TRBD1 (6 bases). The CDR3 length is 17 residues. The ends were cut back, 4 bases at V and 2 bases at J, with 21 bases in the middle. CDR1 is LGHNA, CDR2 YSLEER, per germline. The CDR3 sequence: CASSRSTWHREAYEQYF. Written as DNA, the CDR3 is TGCGCCAGCAGCCGTAGTACCTGGCACAGGGAAGCCTACGAGCAGTACTTC.

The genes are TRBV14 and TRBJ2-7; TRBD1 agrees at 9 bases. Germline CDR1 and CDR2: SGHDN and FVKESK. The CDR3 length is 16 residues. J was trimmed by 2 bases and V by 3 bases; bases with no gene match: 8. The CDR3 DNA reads TGTGCCAGCAGCCATACCGGGACAGGGTTAGCCTACGAGCAGTACTTC. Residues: CASSHTGTGLAYEQYF.

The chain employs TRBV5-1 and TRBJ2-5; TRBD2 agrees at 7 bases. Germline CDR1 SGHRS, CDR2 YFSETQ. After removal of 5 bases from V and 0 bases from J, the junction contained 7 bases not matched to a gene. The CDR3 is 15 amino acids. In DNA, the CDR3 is TGCGCCAGCAGAATGCGGGGGACGTACCAAGAGACCCAGTACTTC. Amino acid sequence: CASRMRGTYQETQYF.

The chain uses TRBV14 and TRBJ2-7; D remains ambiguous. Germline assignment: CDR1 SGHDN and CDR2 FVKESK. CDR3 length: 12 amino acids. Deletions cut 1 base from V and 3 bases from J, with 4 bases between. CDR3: CASSQGGYEQYF. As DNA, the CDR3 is TGTGCCAGCAGCCAAGGGGGCTACGAGCAGTACTTC.

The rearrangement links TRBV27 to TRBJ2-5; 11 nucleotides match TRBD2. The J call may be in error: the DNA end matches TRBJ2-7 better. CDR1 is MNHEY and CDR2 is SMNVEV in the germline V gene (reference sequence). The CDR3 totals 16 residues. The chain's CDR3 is CASSLLSGGEDYEQYF. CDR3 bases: TGTGCCAGCAGTTTGCTTAGCGGGGGGGAGGACTACGAGCAGTACTTC.

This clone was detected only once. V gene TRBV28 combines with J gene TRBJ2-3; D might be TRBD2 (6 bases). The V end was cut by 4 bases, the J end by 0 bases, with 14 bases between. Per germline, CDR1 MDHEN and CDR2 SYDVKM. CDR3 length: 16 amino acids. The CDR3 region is CASSSWRGPSTDTQYF. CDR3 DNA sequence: TGTGCCAGCAGTTCGTGGCGGGGTCCGAGCACAGATACGCAGTATTTT.

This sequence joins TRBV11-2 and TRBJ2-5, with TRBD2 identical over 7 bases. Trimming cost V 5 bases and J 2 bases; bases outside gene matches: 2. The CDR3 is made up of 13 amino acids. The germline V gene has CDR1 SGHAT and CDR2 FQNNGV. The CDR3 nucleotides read TGTGCCAGCAGCACTAGCGATCAAGAGACCCAGTACTTC. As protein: CASSTSDQETQYF.

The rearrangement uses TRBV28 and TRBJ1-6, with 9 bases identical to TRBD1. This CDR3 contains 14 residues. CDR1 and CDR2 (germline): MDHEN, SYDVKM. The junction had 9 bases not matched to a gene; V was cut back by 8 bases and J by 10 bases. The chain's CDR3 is CASVRDRAGSPLHF. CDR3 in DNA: TGTGCCAGCGTGAGGGACAGGGCGGGCTCACCCCTCCACTTT. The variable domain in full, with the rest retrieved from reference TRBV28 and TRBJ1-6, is DVKVTQSSRYLVKRTGEKVFLECVQDMDHENMFWYRQDPGLGLRLIYFSYDVKMKEKGDIPEGYSVSREKKERFSLILESASTNQTSMYLCASVRDRAGSPLHFGNGTRLTVT.

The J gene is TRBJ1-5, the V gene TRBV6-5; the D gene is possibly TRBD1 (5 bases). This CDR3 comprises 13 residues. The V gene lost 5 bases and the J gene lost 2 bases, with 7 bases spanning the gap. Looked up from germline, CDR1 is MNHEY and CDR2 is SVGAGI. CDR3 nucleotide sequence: TGTGCCAGCAGTGAACAGGGCAATCAGCCCCAGCATTTT. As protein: CASSEQGNQPQHF.

CDR3 sequence reads: CASSQVPGSLNQPQHF. DNA for the CDR3: TGCGCCAGCAGCCAAGTCCCAGGTTCGCTCAATCAGCCCCAGCATTTT. V is TRBV4-1 and J is TRBJ1-5; D is uncertain. Per germline, CDR1 MGHRA and CDR2 YSYEKL. The CDR3 is 16 amino acids. V lost 1 base and J 3 bases, leaving 13 bases between the germline ends.

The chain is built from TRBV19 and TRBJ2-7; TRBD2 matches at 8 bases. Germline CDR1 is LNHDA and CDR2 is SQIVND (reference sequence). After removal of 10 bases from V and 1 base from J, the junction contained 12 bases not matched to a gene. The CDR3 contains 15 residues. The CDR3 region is CATQRGSGGSYEQYF. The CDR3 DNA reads TGTGCCACTCAGAGGGGAAGCGGGGGTTCCTACGAGCAGTACTTC.

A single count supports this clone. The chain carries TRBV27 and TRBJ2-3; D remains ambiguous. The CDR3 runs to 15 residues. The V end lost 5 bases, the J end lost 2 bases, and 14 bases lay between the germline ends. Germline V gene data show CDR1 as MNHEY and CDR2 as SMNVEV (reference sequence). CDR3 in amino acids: CASSPGPPDTDTQYF. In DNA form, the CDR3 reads TGTGCCAGCAGTCCCGGGCCTCCCGACACAGATACGCAGTATTTT.

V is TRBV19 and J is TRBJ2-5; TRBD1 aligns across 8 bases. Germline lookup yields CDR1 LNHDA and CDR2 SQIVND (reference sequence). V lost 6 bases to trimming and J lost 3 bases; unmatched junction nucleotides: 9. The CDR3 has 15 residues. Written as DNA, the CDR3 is TGTGCCAGTAGCTCGGGACAGGCCCTTAAAGAGACCCAGTACTTC. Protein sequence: CASSSGQALKETQYF.

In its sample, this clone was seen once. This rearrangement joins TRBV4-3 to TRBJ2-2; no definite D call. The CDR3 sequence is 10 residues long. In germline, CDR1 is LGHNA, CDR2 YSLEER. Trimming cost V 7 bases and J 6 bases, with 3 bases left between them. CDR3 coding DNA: TGCGCCAGCACTTCCGGGGAGCTGTTTTTT. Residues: CASTSGELFF.

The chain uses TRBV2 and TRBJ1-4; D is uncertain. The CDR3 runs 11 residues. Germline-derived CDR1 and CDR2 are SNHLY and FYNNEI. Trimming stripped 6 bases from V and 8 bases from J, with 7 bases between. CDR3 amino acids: CASSLTEKLFF. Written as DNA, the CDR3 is TGTGCCAGCAGCTTAACCGAAAAACTGTTTTTT.

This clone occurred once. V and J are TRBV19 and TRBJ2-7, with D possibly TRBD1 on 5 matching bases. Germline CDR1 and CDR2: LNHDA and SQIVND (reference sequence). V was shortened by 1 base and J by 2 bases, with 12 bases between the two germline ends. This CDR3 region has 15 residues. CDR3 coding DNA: TGTGCCAGTAGTATAGTGGCAGGGTCCGCCTACGAGCAGTACTTC. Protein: CASSIVAGSAYEQYF.

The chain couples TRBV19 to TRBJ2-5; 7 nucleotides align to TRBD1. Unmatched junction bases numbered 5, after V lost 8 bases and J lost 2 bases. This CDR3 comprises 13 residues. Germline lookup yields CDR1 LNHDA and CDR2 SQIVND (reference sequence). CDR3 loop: CASHDRAQETQYF. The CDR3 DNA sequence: TGTGCCAGTCATGACAGGGCACAAGAGACCCAGTACTTC.

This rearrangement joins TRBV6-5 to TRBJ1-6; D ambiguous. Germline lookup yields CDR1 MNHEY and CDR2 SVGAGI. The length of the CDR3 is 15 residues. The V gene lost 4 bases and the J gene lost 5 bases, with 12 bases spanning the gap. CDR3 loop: CASSFLRSNNSPLHF. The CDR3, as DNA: TGTGCCAGCAGTTTTCTCCGAAGTAATAATTCACCCCTCCACTTT.

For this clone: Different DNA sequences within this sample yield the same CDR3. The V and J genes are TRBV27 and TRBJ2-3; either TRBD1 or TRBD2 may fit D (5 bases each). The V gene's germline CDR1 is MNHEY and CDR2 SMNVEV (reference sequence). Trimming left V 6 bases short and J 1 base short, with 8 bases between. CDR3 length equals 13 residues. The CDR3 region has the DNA TGTGCCAGCAGAGTGGGGGGCACAGATACGCAGTATTTT. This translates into CASRVGGTDTQYF.

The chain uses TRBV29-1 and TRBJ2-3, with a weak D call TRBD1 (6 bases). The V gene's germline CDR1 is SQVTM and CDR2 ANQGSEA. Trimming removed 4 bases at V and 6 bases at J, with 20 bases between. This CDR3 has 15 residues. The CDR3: CSVAKQGTVGDTQYF. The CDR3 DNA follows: TGCAGCGTTGCGAAACAGGGAACGGTGGGCGATACGCAGTATTTT.

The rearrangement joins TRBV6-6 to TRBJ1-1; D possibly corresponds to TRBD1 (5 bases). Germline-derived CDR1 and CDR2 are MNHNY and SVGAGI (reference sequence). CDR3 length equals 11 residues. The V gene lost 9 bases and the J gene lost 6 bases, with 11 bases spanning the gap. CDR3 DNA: TGTGCCAGTGAGTGGGGGGCTGAAGCTTTCTTT. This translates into CASEWGAEAFF.

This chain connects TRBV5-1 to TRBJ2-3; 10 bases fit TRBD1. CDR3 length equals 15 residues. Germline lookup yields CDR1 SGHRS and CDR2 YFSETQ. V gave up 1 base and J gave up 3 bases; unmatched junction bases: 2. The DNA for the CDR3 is TGCGCCAGCAGCTTGCTGGGACAGGGGACAGATACGCAGTATTTT. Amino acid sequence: CASSLLGQGTDTQYF. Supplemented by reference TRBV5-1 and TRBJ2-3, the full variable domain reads KAGVTQTPRYLIKTRGQQVTLSCSPISGHRSVSWYQQTPGQGLQFLFEYFSETQRNKGNFPGRFSGRQFSNSRSEMNVSTLELGDSALYLCASSLLGQGTDTQYFGPGTRLTVL.

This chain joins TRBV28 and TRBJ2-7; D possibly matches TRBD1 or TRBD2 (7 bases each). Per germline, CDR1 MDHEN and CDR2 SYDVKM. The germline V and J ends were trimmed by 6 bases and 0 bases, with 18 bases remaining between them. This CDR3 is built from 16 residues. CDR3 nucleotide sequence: TGTGCCAGCAGCCCAGCAGGGGGGGACTCCTCCTACGAGCAGTACTTC. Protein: CASSPAGGDSSYEQYF.

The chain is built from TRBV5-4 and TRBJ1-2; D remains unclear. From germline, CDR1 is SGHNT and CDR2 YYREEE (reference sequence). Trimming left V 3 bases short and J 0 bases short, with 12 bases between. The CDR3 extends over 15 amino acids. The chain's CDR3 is CASSSYRQANYGYTF. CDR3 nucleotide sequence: TGTGCCAGCAGCTCCTACCGACAAGCTAACTATGGCTACACCTTC.

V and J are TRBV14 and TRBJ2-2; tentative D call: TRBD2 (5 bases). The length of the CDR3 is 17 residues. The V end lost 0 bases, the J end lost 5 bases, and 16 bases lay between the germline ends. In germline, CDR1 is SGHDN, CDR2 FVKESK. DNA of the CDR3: TGTGCCAGCAGCCAAGATTCCCACGCGCCGGGGACCGGGGAGCTGTTTTTT. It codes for CASSQDSHAPGTGELFF.

CDR3 in amino acids: CASQLREGPNSPLHF. As DNA, the CDR3 is TGTGCCAGCCAGTTAAGGGAGGGACCGAATTCACCCCTCCACTTT. The rearrangement links TRBV2 to TRBJ1-6; D perhaps matches TRBD1 (5 bases). Germline-derived CDR1 and CDR2 are SNHLY and FYNNEI. Trimming left V 8 bases short and J 7 bases short, with 18 bases between. This CDR3 has 15 residues.

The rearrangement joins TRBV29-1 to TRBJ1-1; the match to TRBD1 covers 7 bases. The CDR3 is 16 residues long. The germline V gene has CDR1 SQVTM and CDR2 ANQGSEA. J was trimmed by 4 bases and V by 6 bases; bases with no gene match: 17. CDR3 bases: TGCAGCGTAAAGCCCCCGACAGGGTTGGTGTTCACTGAAGCTTTCTTT. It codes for CSVKPPTGLVFTEAFF.

CDR3 region: CASSSHASTEAFF. DNA for the CDR3: TGTGCCAGCAGCTCCCACGCGAGCACTGAAGCTTTCTTT. The rearrangement links TRBV7-3 to TRBJ1-1, with D unclear. Per germline, CDR1 SGHTA and CDR2 FQGTGA. This CDR3 region has 13 residues. The ends were cut back, 4 bases at V and 4 bases at J, with 10 bases in the middle.

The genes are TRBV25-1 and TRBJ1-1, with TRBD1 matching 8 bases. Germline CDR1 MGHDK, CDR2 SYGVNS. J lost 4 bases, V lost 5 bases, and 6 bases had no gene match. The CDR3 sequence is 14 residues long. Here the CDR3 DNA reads TGTGCCAGCAGTCTTCCGGGACAGGCCACTGAAGCTTTCTTT. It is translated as CASSLPGQATEAFF.